This T cell receptor beta chain is drawn from a study of tumor and adjacent non-tumor tissue in lung cancer. Study as a whole: There were about 12 adenocarcinoma, 2 squamous cell carcinoma and 1 small cell lung cancer cases.

No cell sorting was done before RNA was extracted from the tissue. Germline V gene data show CDR1 as MNHNY and CDR2 as SVGAGI (reference sequence). There are 14 residues in the CDR3. Note on this clonotype: The junction and the germline gene differ at one end; a read error may be behind it.

TCRbeta libraries were built with three rounds of nested PCR, modified from ARM-PCR. TCRdb processed the multiplex PCR reads anew with MiXCR; each CDR3 protein has one entry. The sample has 60,000 to 85,000 distinct CDR3 sequences, more than 60% seen once. What was sequenced was lung tumor tissue. V gene TRBV6-6 combines with J gene TRBJ1-5; maybe TRBD1 (5 bases). The sequence derives from a woman aged 50 to 60 with non-small cell lung cancer. The CDR3 spells CASTPTGDNLPQHF. The CDR3 DNA reads TGTGCCAGCACCCCCACAGGAGACAATCTGCCCCAGCATTTT.